The T cell receptor (beta chain) under discussion was sequenced for a study of cytomegalovirus exposure and HLA in healthy donors. General study points: Some segments of the V type, notably TRBV6-2 and TRBV6-3, were excluded as indistinguishable.

PCR used 60 Vbeta primers and 13 Jbeta primers. Sequencing was performed with immunoSEQ multiplex PCR; in TCRdb, only in-frame clones are kept and a portion is missing. The repertoire holds about 200,000 clones, with over 75% as singletons. Germline V CDR1 and CDR2: SGHTA, FQGNSA. The germline V and J ends were trimmed by 5 bases and 2 bases, with 10 bases remaining between them. The CDR3 runs to 15 residues. This clone was observed a single time. As yet, its antigen is unknown. The chain recombines TRBV7-2 with TRBJ2-6, with unresolved D. This TCR derives from a man between 18 and 29 years old in good health and CMV-seronegative. Sequenced sample: PBMCs. The CDR3 protein is CASSPRPPGANVLTF. DNA for the CDR3: TGTGCCAGCAGCCCCAGGCCCCCTGGGGCCAACGTCCTGACTTTC.